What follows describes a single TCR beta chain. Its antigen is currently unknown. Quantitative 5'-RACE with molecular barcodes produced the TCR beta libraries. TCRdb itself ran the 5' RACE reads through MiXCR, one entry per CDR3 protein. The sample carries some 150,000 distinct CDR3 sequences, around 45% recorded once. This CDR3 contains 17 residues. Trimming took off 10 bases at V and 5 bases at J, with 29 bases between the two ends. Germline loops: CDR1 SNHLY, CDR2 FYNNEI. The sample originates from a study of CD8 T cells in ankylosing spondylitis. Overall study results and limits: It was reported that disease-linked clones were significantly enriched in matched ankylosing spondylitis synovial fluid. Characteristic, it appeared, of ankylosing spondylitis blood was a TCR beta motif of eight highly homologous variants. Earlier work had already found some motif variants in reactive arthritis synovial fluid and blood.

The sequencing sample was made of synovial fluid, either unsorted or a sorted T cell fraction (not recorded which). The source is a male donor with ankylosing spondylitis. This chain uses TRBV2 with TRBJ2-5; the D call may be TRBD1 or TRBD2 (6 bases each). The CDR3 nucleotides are TGTGCCAACTCCCCTCGGGACACGGGTCAGGCGGGGGAGACCCAGTACTTC. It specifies CANSPRDTGQAGETQYF.